This TCR beta chain was documented in a study of shared clonotypes between healthy human individuals. Sequenced by immunoSEQ multiplex PCR; TCRdb stores in-frame clones only, minus some. The table has about 2 million clones, approximately 95% seen once. The sample comprised naive CD4+ T cells sorted from blood. Documented subset: CD45RA+ positively selected. This sequence originates from a man younger than 30 in good health.

CDR3 DNA sequence: TGTGCCAGCAGCGGCCATTTACAGAGTGAAGCTTTCTTT. It codes for CASSGHLQSEAFF. The chain combines TRBV25-1 with TRBJ1-1, with D uncertain. V lost 6 bases to trimming and J lost 7 bases, with 15 bases between them. Germline V lookup: CDR1 MGHDK, CDR2 SYGVNS. This CDR3 region has 13 residues.